This entry lists 31 T cell receptor beta chains sequenced from one sample in a study of T-cell memory formation after mild COVID-19. Using its own MiXCR run on the 5' RACE reads, TCRdb lists one record per CDR3 protein. The sample has about 210,000 distinct CDR3 sequences, about 10% seen once. Sequenced input: PBMCs or a T cell subset sorted from them (not recorded which). The receptors were sampled from a man younger than 35 who had mild COVID-19 (a few samples of this study predate the infection). Cell type and time point are not known.

Only a few counts were recorded for this clonotype. The genes are TRBV19 and TRBJ2-5, with D possibly being TRBD2 (5 bases). Trimming took 5 bases from V and 5 from J, leaving 12 bases between them. This CDR3 contains 13 residues. Germline CDR1 is LNHDA and CDR2 is SQIVND (reference sequence). The CDR3 region is CASSGTGVETQYF. In DNA form, the CDR3 reads TGTGCCAGTAGTGGTACCGGGGTTGAGACCCAGTACTTC.

The chain uses TRBV9 and TRBJ2-1; D might be TRBD1 (5 bases). V lost 0 bases to trimming and J lost 10 bases, with 14 bases between them. From germline, CDR1 is SGDLS and CDR2 YYNGEE. The CDR3 spans 14 residues. CDR3: CASSVAAGREEQFF. CDR3 sequence (DNA): TGTGCCAGCAGCGTAGCGGCAGGGCGTGAGGAGCAGTTCTTC.

This clonotype was counted between two and nine times. The genes are TRBV4-3 and TRBJ2-5; no clear D gene. The V gene lost 2 bases and the J gene lost 3 bases, with 7 bases spanning the gap. The CDR3 covers 13 residues. Germline CDR1 and CDR2: LGHNA and YSLEER. CDR3 loop: CASSQSPKETQYF. The DNA for the CDR3 is TGCGCCAGCAGCCAATCCCCTAAAGAGACCCAGTACTTC.

The chain is built from TRBV7-3 and TRBJ1-2, with 7 bases identical to TRBD1. J lost 8 bases, V lost 5 bases, and 20 bases had no gene match. Germline V gene sequence: CDR1 SGHTA, CDR2 FQGTGA. CDR3 length: 17 residues. Here the CDR3 reads CASSPTGTAAFLGGYTF. In nucleotides, the CDR3 is TGTGCCAGCAGCCCCACCGGGACAGCGGCCTTTTTGGGAGGCTACACCTTC.

V usage is TRBV5-1 and J usage is TRBJ2-5, with D possibly being TRBD1 or TRBD2 (6 bases each). The CDR3 covers 14 residues. Germline lookup yields CDR1 SGHRS and CDR2 YFSETQ. V lost 3 bases and J lost 2, with 11 bases in between. This chain's CDR3 is CASSSGAKQETQYF. The CDR3, as DNA: TGCGCCAGCAGCTCGGGGGCAAAACAAGAGACCCAGTACTTC.

The chain combines TRBV4-1 with TRBJ1-6; D unclear. Germline loops: CDR1 MGHRA, CDR2 YSYEKL. CDR3 length: 14 residues. Trimming took off 4 bases at V and 7 bases at J, with 11 bases between the two ends. Here the CDR3 reads CASSPTGSNSPLHF. CDR3 nucleotide sequence: TGCGCCAGCAGCCCTACCGGCAGCAATTCACCCCTCCACTTT.

This clonotype came up a few times. The chain employs TRBV29-1 and TRBJ2-4, with D unresolved. This CDR3 contains 13 residues. The germline CDR1 and CDR2 sequences are SQVTM and ANQGSEA. Trimming stripped 6 bases from V and 0 bases from J, with 9 bases between. This chain's CDR3 is CSVALLAKNIQYF. CDR3 DNA sequence: TGCAGCGTCGCTTTACTAGCCAAAAACATTCAGTACTTC.

This clonotype was detected only a few times. The chain has TRBV5-1 and TRBJ2-1, with 7 bases matching TRBD2. Germline V gene lookup returns CDR1 SGHRS and CDR2 YFSETQ. V lost 0 bases and J lost 4; bases outside the gene matches: 4. This CDR3 is built from 15 residues. The CDR3 protein is CASSLVAGEYNEQFF. As DNA, the CDR3 is TGCGCCAGCAGCTTGGTGGCGGGGGAGTACAATGAGCAGTTCTTC.

This clonotype was found many times. This chain joins TRBV29-1 and TRBJ1-4, with D unresolved. Germline CDR1 reads SQVTM; CDR2 reads ANQGSEA. V dropped 0 bases and J dropped 8 bases, with 10 bases sitting between them. The CDR3 runs 13 residues. The CDR3 protein is CSVEDLDGEKLFF. The CDR3 nucleotides read TGCAGCGTTGAAGATCTGGACGGAGAAAAACTGTTTTTT.

This clonotype occurred many times. The gene calls are TRBV5-1 and TRBJ2-7; unclear D gene. Trimming cost V 4 bases and J 3 bases, with 8 bases left between them. There are 12 residues in the CDR3. The V gene's germline CDR1 is SGHRS and CDR2 YFSETQ. The CDR3 region is CASSATFYEQYF. For the CDR3, the DNA is TGCGCCAGCAGCGCCACATTCTACGAGCAGTACTTC.

The sample holds a few counts of this clonotype. V is TRBV5-1 and J is TRBJ2-1; possibly TRBD2 for D (5 bases). Deletions cut 4 bases from V and 9 bases from J, with 17 bases between. The CDR3 is made up of 14 amino acids. Germline V gene lookup returns CDR1 SGHRS and CDR2 YFSETQ. CDR3 sequence reads: CASSPRTDLGEQFF. The DNA for the CDR3 is TGCGCCAGCAGCCCTAGGACTGACCTCGGTGAGCAGTTCTTC.

This clonotype has a count of ten or more. The chain recombines TRBV21-1 with TRBJ1-2; the D call TRBD1 from the table was never checked on the DNA. TRBV21-1 is an annotated pseudogene. The CDR3 is 15 amino acids. The CDR3 sequence is CASSKVEGARSGYTF. Here the CDR3 DNA reads TGTGCCAGCAGCAAAGTTGAAGGGGCGCGGAGTGGCTACACCTTC.

A few counts support this clonotype. The V gene is TRBV10-3, the J gene TRBJ2-7; 7 bases fit TRBD1. The junction had 5 bases not matched to a gene; V was cut back by 7 bases and J by 5 bases. CDR3 length: 12 amino acids. CDR1 and CDR2 (germline): ENHRY, SYGVKD. CDR3 loop: CAITQRGHEQYF. The CDR3 DNA reads TGTGCCATCACCCAGAGGGGGCACGAGCAGTACTTC.

This clonotype came up a few times. The chain couples TRBV12-3 or TRBV12-4 to TRBJ1-5; TRBD1 matches at 7 bases. The J segment lost 0 bases and the V segment lost 6 bases, leaving 5 bases of the junction unmatched. This CDR3 comprises 15 residues. Here the CDR3 DNA reads TGTGCCAGCAGCCCCGGACAGGTTAGCAATCAGCCCCAGCATTTT. Translating gives CASSPGQVSNQPQHF.

The chain couples TRBV10-3 to TRBJ2-3, with D perhaps TRBD2 (5 bases). Germline lookup yields CDR1 ENHRY and CDR2 SYGVKD. Deletions cut 1 base from V and 4 bases from J, with 12 bases between. The CDR3 has 15 residues. CDR3 nucleotides: TGTGCCATCAGTGAGTTTAGCGAGACGGCAGATACGCAGTATTTT. Protein sequence: CAISEFSETADTQYF.

This chain links TRBV5-1 with TRBJ2-7; 9 bases agree with TRBD2. This CDR3 spans 14 amino acids. Losses at the gene ends were 1 base for V and 2 bases for J; bases not matched to a gene: 1. Germline V CDR1 and CDR2: SGHRS, YFSETQ. The CDR3 DNA sequence: TGCGCCAGCAGCTTGATAGCGGGGGCCTACGAGCAGTACGTC. This translates into CASSLIAGAYEQYV.

The rearrangement joins TRBV18 to TRBJ2-7, with TRBD2 matching 12 bases. The junction had 4 bases not matched to a gene; V was cut back by 5 bases and J by 5 bases. The CDR3 totals 14 residues. Germline CDR1 and CDR2: KGHSH and LQKENI. The CDR3 spells CASSALAGGNEQYV. The CDR3 region has the DNA TGTGCCAGCTCAGCACTAGCGGGGGGTAACGAGCAGTACGTC.

This clonotype has only a few counts. V gene TRBV15 combines with J gene TRBJ2-3; D might be TRBD2 (6 bases). V gave up 0 bases and J gave up 1 base, with 8 bases separating them. Germline loops: CDR1 LNHNV, CDR2 YYDKDF (reference sequence). There are 15 residues in the CDR3. The CDR3 nucleotides are TGTGCCACCAGCAGAGAGGGGGAGGGCACAGATACGCAGTATTTT. It translates to CATSREGEGTDTQYF.

This clonotype has a count of ten or more. The CDR3 bases are TGCGCCAGCAGCTTGGGACTTACGGCGGCAGATACGCAGTATTTT. Encoded protein: CASSLGLTAADTQYF. The gene calls are TRBV5-1 and TRBJ2-3; D not resolved. The V gene lost 0 bases and the J gene lost 4 bases, with 12 bases spanning the gap. Germline-derived CDR1 and CDR2 are SGHRS and YFSETQ. This CDR3 has 15 amino acids.

This sequence joins TRBV18 and TRBJ1-5; D is ambiguous. The ends were cut back, 6 bases at V and 0 bases at J, with 12 bases in the middle. Per the germline V gene, CDR1 is KGHSH and CDR2 is LQKENI. The CDR3 runs 15 residues. CDR3 in amino acids: CASSEMEGSNQPQHF. The CDR3 bases are TGTGCCAGCTCCGAAATGGAGGGTAGCAATCAGCCCCAGCATTTT.

This clonotype turned up a few times. The chain has TRBV6-5 and TRBJ1-6; D not certain. V was trimmed by 1 base and J by 6 bases, leaving 13 bases between them. The germline V gene encodes CDR1 MNHEY and CDR2 SVGAGI. The CDR3 has 16 residues. DNA of the CDR3: TGTGCCAGCAGTTACTTGAGGACCTCTGTTAATTCACCCCTCCACTTT. Protein product: CASSYLRTSVNSPLHF.

This clonotype was observed a handful of times. This chain connects TRBV5-1 to TRBJ2-5; 8 bases match TRBD2. In germline, CDR1 is SGHRS, CDR2 YFSETQ. The J segment lost 1 base and the V segment lost 3 bases, leaving 5 bases of the junction unmatched. The CDR3 is 15 residues long. The CDR3 sequence is CASSSTRGGQETQYF. CDR3 DNA sequence: TGCGCCAGCAGCTCGACTCGGGGGGGCCAAGAGACCCAGTACTTC.

This rearrangement joins TRBV7-2 to TRBJ2-1; D unresolved. Germline loops: CDR1 SGHTA, CDR2 FQGNSA. V gave up 5 bases and J gave up 9 bases, with 20 bases separating them. CDR3 size: 15 residues. The CDR3 protein is CASSPPEGWSLEQFF. In nucleotides, the CDR3 is TGTGCCAGCAGCCCCCCGGAAGGGTGGTCGCTTGAGCAGTTCTTC.

This clonotype has only a few counts. The genes are TRBV5-1 and TRBJ1-1; a possible D gene is TRBD1 (6 bases). V was pared by 4 bases and J by 3 bases, with 10 bases between. Germline loops: CDR1 SGHRS, CDR2 YFSETQ. This CDR3 is built from 13 residues. CDR3 sequence reads: CASSPQGYTEAFF. CDR3 bases: TGCGCCAGCAGCCCACAGGGATACACTGAAGCTTTCTTT.

The sample holds many counts of this clonotype. The chain combines TRBV10-3 with TRBJ2-1; a weak D match, TRBD2 (6 bases). This CDR3 spans 14 amino acids. Between the trimmed V and J ends, which lost 4 bases and 5 bases, there was a span of 12 bases. Germline V gene data show CDR1 as ENHRY and CDR2 as SYGVKD. The CDR3 DNA reads TGTGCCATCAGTGGGGGGACTCCGAACAATGAGCAGTTCTTC. This translates into CAISGGTPNNEQFF.

This sequence joins TRBV12-3 or TRBV12-4 and TRBJ1-1, with D tentatively TRBD1 (5 bases). The CDR3 is made up of 14 amino acids. V shed 3 bases and J shed 6 bases, with 14 bases lying between them. The CDR3: CASSLSGPGAEAFF. The CDR3 DNA follows: TGTGCCAGCAGTTTGTCAGGGCCGGGGGCTGAAGCTTTCTTT.

This clonotype was seen more than once but under ten times. J is TRBJ2-7 and V is TRBV21-1; the table's TRBD2 call for D was not verified on the DNA. TRBV21-1 represents a pseudogene. There are 17 residues in the CDR3. Here the CDR3 DNA reads TGTGCCAGCAGCCCGAGAAAGCGTGAGCGAGACATCTACGAGCAGTACTTC. Translation: CASSPRKRERDIYEQYF.

This clonotype was seen many times. The chain carries TRBV20-1 and TRBJ2-1; D is uncertain. Germline CDR1 and CDR2: DFQATT and SNEGSKA (reference sequence). V was cut by 0 bases and J by 15 bases, with 18 bases left in between. The CDR3 consists of 13 residues. CDR3 in DNA: TGCAGTGCTAGAGATCCCGGGCCCAAAATCCCGTTCTTC. Its translation: CSARDPGPKIPFF.

This clonotype showed up many times. The J gene is TRBJ2-3, the V gene TRBV5-6; D unclear. Germline values: CDR1 SGHDT, CDR2 YYEEEE. Trimming took 0 bases from V and 2 from J, leaving 13 bases between them. The CDR3 runs 16 residues. CDR3 nucleotide sequence: TGTGCCAGCAGCTTGGGGTTAGTGCAACCCACAGATACGCAGTATTTT. Translation gives CASSLGLVQPTDTQYF.

The genes are TRBV9 and TRBJ2-7, with 10 bases matching TRBD1. The J segment lost 6 bases and the V segment lost 0 bases, leaving 12 bases of the junction unmatched. The CDR3 contains 17 residues. Germline V gives CDR1 SGDLS, CDR2 YYNGEE. Here the CDR3 DNA reads TGTGCCAGCAGCGTAGGGATGGGACAGGGGCTTCCTGGCGAGCAGTACTTC. Its translation is CASSVGMGQGLPGEQYF.

The chain carries TRBV11-2 and TRBJ2-2; possible D gene TRBD1, 6 bases. V was cut by 0 bases and J by 5 bases, with 10 bases left in between. The CDR3 totals 15 residues. Germline values: CDR1 SGHAT, CDR2 FQNNGV. CDR3 bases: TGTGCCAGCAGCTTAGATACAGGGTGGACCGGGGAGCTGTTTTTT. It specifies CASSLDTGWTGELFF.